This is a list of T cell receptor beta chains from one sample in a study of molecular identifiers for immune sequencing clone quantification. TCRdb redid the calling of the PCR reads with MiXCR, one entry per CDR3 protein. The top ten hold 0.85% of the sample, which has roughly 86,000 distinct CDR3 sequences, 15% to 20% seen once. Specimen: naive CD8+ T cells from blood, with Jurkat cell RNA spiked in. All receptors derive from a human donor in good health. Some libraries in this study had Jurkat cell RNA spiked in. CDR3s include the opening cysteine and the closing phenylalanine or tryptophan. A D gene is named only where the DNA matches it firmly. Size is stated for part of the rows, as once, few or many counts, or as a class when the clone is expanded.

d_gene	abundance	v_gene	j_gene	CDR3nt	CDR3aa
-	many	TRBV6-5	TRBJ2-7	TGTGCCAGCAGTTACTTTCCCGCCTCCTACGAGCAGTACTTC	CASSYFPASYEQYF
TRBD1	many	TRBV19	TRBJ2-7	TGTGCCAGTGGGACAGGGATGTCCTACGAGCAGTACTTC	CASGTGMSYEQYF
-	many	TRBV27	TRBJ1-1	TGTGCCAGCAGTTTTGTGGCAGGGAGAAGGACTGAAGCTTTCTTT	CASSFVAGRRTEAFF
-	many	TRBV6-5	TRBJ1-1	TGTGCCAGCAGTTACTCGAAAAGGGGCTACACTGAAGCTTTCTTT	CASSYSKRGYTEAFF
TRBD2	-	TRBV6-6	TRBJ2-3	TGTGCCAGCAGTTACCACGCAGCGGGGAGCACAGATACGCAGTATTTT	CASSYHAAGSTDTQYF
TRBD1	-	TRBV6-1	TRBJ2-7	TGTGTCAGCAGTGAAGTGGGACAGGGTTACGAGCAGTACTTC	CVSSEVGQGYEQYF
-	many	TRBV20-1	TRBJ1-2	TGCAGTGCTAGGGAGGGGGTGAACTATGGCTACACCTTC	CSAREGVNYGYTF
TRBD2	many	TRBV7-9	TRBJ2-1	TGTGCCAGCAGCTTAGAAGGGGGGACTAGCGGCCTCGCGCAGTTCTTC	CASSLEGGTSGLAQFF
-	many	TRBV20-1	TRBJ1-2	TGCAGTGCTAGGTCCCTGGGAGGGGGCTACACCTTC	CSARSLGGGYTF
-	many	TRBV5-5	TRBJ2-5	TGTGCCAGCAGCTTGGACACAGGGAAGCAAGAGACCCAGTACTTC	CASSLDTGKQETQYF
TRBD2	many	TRBV14	TRBJ2-7	TGTGCCACCGGACTAGCGGGCTCCTACGAGCAGTACTTC	CATGLAGSYEQYF
-	many	TRBV29-1	TRBJ1-2	TGCAGCGTTCTCCAGGGAATCGAATATGGCTACACCTTC	CSVLQGIEYGYTF
-	many	TRBV28	TRBJ2-6	TGTGCCAGCAGTTCACCAGGGAAGTCTGGGGCCAACGTCCTGACTTTC	CASSSPGKSGANVLTF
-	many	TRBV7-9	TRBJ2-5	TGTGCCAGCAGCTTGGTTGAGGTCCCGGAGACCCAGTACTTC	CASSLVEVPETQYF
TRBD2	-	TRBV7-6	TRBJ2-7	TGTGCCAGCAGCTTAGAATTGGGGACTATCAGCTACGAGCAGTACTTC	CASSLELGTISYEQYF
-	many	TRBV29-1	TRBJ2-2	TGCAGCGTTGAGGCCGGGGAGCTGTTTTTT	CSVEAGELFF
TRBD2	many	TRBV29-1	TRBJ2-3	TGCAGCGTTGTAGGGAGCGGGAGGGCCCTCCCAGATACGCAGTATTTT	CSVVGSGRALPDTQYF
-	-	TRBV7-2	TRBJ1-1	TGTGCCAGCAGCGTGGATCCAATGAACACTGAAGCTTTCTTT	CASSVDPMNTEAFF
-	many	TRBV6-5	TRBJ2-2	TGTGCCACCCGGACAGTGACCGGGGAGCTGTTTTTT	CATRTVTGELFF
-	many	TRBV4-1	TRBJ2-5	TGCGCCAGCAGCCAAGAGGGGCAAGAGACCCAGTACTTC	CASSQEGQETQYF
-	-	TRBV5-3	TRBJ2-4	TGTGCCAGCAGCTTCGGAAACATTCAGTACTTC	CASSFGNIQYF
-	many	TRBV20-1	TRBJ2-7	TGCAGTGCTAGAGATCTGGGCTCCTACGAGCAGTACTTC	CSARDLGSYEQYF
-	many	TRBV9	TRBJ1-3	TGTGCCAGCAGCGTAGATTTACTTGGAAACACCATATATTTT	CASSVDLLGNTIYF
TRBD1	many	TRBV7-6	TRBJ1-1	TGTGCCAGCAGCACGGGACAGGGGAACACTGAAGCTTTCTTT	CASSTGQGNTEAFF
-	medium-sized	TRBV29-1	TRBJ2-3	TGCAGCGTTAGTACAGGTGTTACGCAGTATTTT	CSVSTGVTQYF
-	-	TRBV20-1	TRBJ2-7	TGCAGTGTGGTAAGAGGAAACTACGAGCAGTACTTC	CSVVRGNYEQYF
-	few	TRBV5-1	TRBJ2-2	TGCGCCTTCCGCTCCCGCGAGAACACCGGGGAGCTGTTTTTT	CAFRSRENTGELFF
-	many	TRBV5-6	TRBJ2-4	TGTGCCAGCAGCCCACAGTATGAAGGCAAAAACATTCAGTACTTC	CASSPQYEGKNIQYF
-	many	TRBV12-3/TRBV12-4	TRBJ2-5	TGTGCCAGCAGTGAGCCGGGGGAAGAGACCCAGTACTTC	CASSEPGEETQYF
TRBD1	-	TRBV9	TRBJ1-1	TGTGCCAGCAGCGTAGGTGAAGGGGGCGCGACTGAAGCTTTCTTT	CASSVGEGGATEAFF
-	many	TRBV7-2	TRBJ2-2	TGTGCCAGCAGCTTAGTATGGGACCACACCGGGGAGCTGTTTTTT	CASSLVWDHTGELFF
TRBD2	many	TRBV11-1	TRBJ2-1	TGTGCCAGCAGCTTATCGGGTCCTAGCGGAGGTATGGTGCTCTTC	CASSLSGPSGGMVLF